The entry below describes one T cell receptor (beta chain). Its specific antigen is unknown. One base away there is no much larger clone; base qualities are not given. After removal of 5 bases from V and 1 base from J, the junction retains 5 bases not matched to a gene. The germline V gene sets CDR1 to SNHLY and CDR2 to FYNNEI. From cysteine to phenylalanine, the CDR3 is 15 amino acids long. CDR3 DNA is the only sequence kept; it has 45 bases, read in frame from the first base. The data belong to a study of T cell responses to AZD1222 COVID-19 vaccine (dated by TCRdb to the early 2020s). Context from the whole study: A total of 233 trial participants underwent TCR sequencing, of whom 200 to 220 had received two doses of AZD1222 and approximately 26 had received two doses of the MenACWY control vaccine. Trial participants were enrolled by age into 18-55, 56-69 and 70-plus year subgroups, with approximately 160, 26 and 62 TCR-sequenced participants respectively. Findings and caveats that apply to the study as a whole: Conclusions about previously exposed vaccinees are limited because only six or seven AZD1222 recipients were SARS-CoV-2 seropositive at baseline. Participants were mostly white British, with more females than males. The authors suggested clonal diversity may have been underestimated. A significant rise in spike-specific TCR breadth and depth was observed after two AZD1222 doses relative to day 0 and relative to MenACWY recipients. The vaccine-associated CD4 TCRs covered the entire spike protein, and the dominant responses fell in regions 160-218 and 743-854. Epitopes outside the regions mutated in the B.1.351 and B.1.1.7 variants were reportedly recognized by nearly half of the unique spike-specific TCRs. The 56-69-year group was small, and its depth increase did not reach significance, likely because of low power. Because no day 14 peak-response samples were available, repertoires were characterized only after the peak T cell response.

The CDR3 regions of human TCRbeta chains were subjected to immunosequencing. For the original study's pipeline: TCRs in the repertoires were matched against a reference library of SARS-CoV-2-specific TCRs that had been generated with the MIRA antigen-specificity platform. Breadth meant the fraction of unique TCRs that were SARS-CoV-2-associated, whereas depth meant the fraction of total T cells that were SARS-CoV-2-associated. Using the MIRA data, each spike-specific TCR was mapped to the spike region that the TCR reacts to and placed in a CD4 or CD8 class. Log10-transformed breadth and depth values were compared by one-way ANOVA with Sidak's multiple comparisons tests. The source is immuneACCESS, and TCRdb retained only in-frame sequences with V and J called. Part of the clones is not carried over; for the studies checked, unresolved V genes explain less than half of this, and the remainder is unexplained. The D gene and trimming were derived from the DNA, and the V and J assignments and clone size from that table. In all, the sample holds over 110,000 clones, and almost 90% of those were seen once. The top ten hold 1.5% to 2% of the sample.

Reading the label with the study, this specimen's time point is: about 28 days (+/-7) after the second vaccine dose. Because spike-specific TCR depth and breadth did not differ between the two schedules, AZD1222 recipients who got a second dose at roughly 4 weeks were pooled with those who got a second dose at roughly 12 weeks. Vaccinee samples came from UK trials COV001 and COV002, including a single-blind randomized controlled phase 2/3 trial of AZD1222 (ChAdOx1 nCoV-19) in healthy adults. Trial participant PBMC samples were collected at day 0 and day 28 after the second dose for TCRbeta chain sequencing.

Sequenced here: peripheral blood, sampled 28 days after the second AZD1222 dose. The chain was built from TRBV2 and TRBJ2-3; 8 junctional bases match TRBD2. This receptor was identified in an adult who received the AZD1222 COVID-19 vaccine. The DNA reads TGTGCCAGCAGTAGCGCGGGAGGAGGCACAGATACGCAGTATTTT. This gives the protein CASSSAGGGTDTQYF.